This TCR beta chain was obtained from a study of neurological immune-mediated disorders. Study-wide results and caveats: The highest TCR clonal expansion occurred in HTLV-1-associated myelopathy; multiple sclerosis fell below healthy controls. Private repertoires in all groups were suggested by the absence of shared CDR3 amino acid sequences among expanded clones across subjects.

Synthesis of cDNA was accomplished via 5'RACE employing 10-nucleotide random UMIs. MiXCR, applied by TCRdb to the 5' RACE reads, yields one record per CDR3 protein. The table has 84,000 or so distinct CDR3 sequences, around 10% seen once. Unsorted libraries used 2 million PBMCs kept at -80 degrees C. This clonotype was seen at least ten times. Its antigen is still unknown. Germline-derived CDR1 and CDR2 are MDHEN and SYDVKM. The CDR3 length is 13 residues. V lost 6 bases to trimming and J lost 5 bases; unmatched junction nucleotides: 7. The receptor comes from a man in his forties or fifties in good health. The gene calls are TRBV28 and TRBJ2-7; 7 positions match TRBD1. The material sequenced was PBMCs. The CDR3 region is CASSRQGPNEQYF. CDR3 bases: TGTGCCAGCAGCCGACAGGGTCCCAACGAGCAGTACTTC.